The 27 T cell receptor beta chains listed next were all sequenced from one sample in a study of T cells after yellow fever vaccination. TCRdb itself ran the 5' RACE reads through MiXCR, one entry per CDR3 protein. The sample has around 250,000 distinct CDR3 sequences; around 7% are singletons. The sequencing here drew on CD4+ T cells sorted from PBMCs, taken 15 days after the yellow fever booster vaccination. The source of these receptors is a man aged 25-40 years who received the YFV17D yellow fever vaccine.

This clonotype was picked up a small number of times. V gene TRBV9 combines with J gene TRBJ2-1; D unclear. V lost 3 bases, J lost 6 bases, and 16 bases lay in between. Germline assignment: CDR1 SGDLS and CDR2 YYNGEE. This CDR3 spans 15 amino acids. The CDR3 DNA reads TGTGCCAGCAGCGAGTCGCCCCGTGACGCCAATGAGCAGTTCTTC. Residues: CASSESPRDANEQFF.

This clonotype was found a few times. The gene calls are TRBV12-3 or TRBV12-4 and TRBJ2-1; 10 bases map to TRBD2. Trimming cost V 7 bases and J 5 bases; bases outside gene matches: 5. The CDR3 is 14 residues long. The CDR3 DNA reads TGTGCCAGCACTGGGACTAGCGCCGACAATGAGCAGTTCTTC. Translating gives CASTGTSADNEQFF.

This clonotype was seen many times. CDR3: CSAMDGLEAFF. CDR3 DNA sequence: TGCAGTGCTATGGACGGACTAGAAGCTTTCTTT. V gene TRBV20-1 combines with J gene TRBJ1-1; D remains unclear. V lost 4 bases to trimming and J lost 8 bases, with 11 bases between them. The CDR3 contains 11 residues. From germline, CDR1 is DFQATT and CDR2 SNEGSKA (reference sequence).

This clonotype was seen only a few times. The chain joins TRBV5-1 to TRBJ1-6, with D unclear. This CDR3 has 15 amino acids. The V gene's germline CDR1 is SGHRS and CDR2 YFSETQ. V lost 4 bases and J 10 bases, leaving 18 bases between the germline ends. The CDR3: CASSRFDSDQSPLHF. The CDR3 coding sequence is TGCGCCAGCAGCCGATTCGACTCGGACCAATCACCCCTCCACTTT.

In this sample, this clonotype turned up a few times. The gene calls are TRBV5-4 and TRBJ2-5, with a tentative D call TRBD1 (5 bases). This CDR3 comprises 16 residues. V was shortened by 4 bases and J by 0 bases, with 16 bases between the two germline ends. Germline V gene sequence: CDR1 SGHNT, CDR2 YYREEE (reference sequence). The CDR3 sequence: CASSKIGVGNQETQYF. As DNA, the CDR3 is TGTGCCAGCAGCAAAATAGGGGTTGGGAACCAAGAGACCCAGTACTTC. Filled out from reference TRBV5-4 and TRBJ2-5, the complete variable domain reads ETGVTQSPTHLIKTRGQQVTLRCSSQSGHNTVSWYQQALGQGPQFIFQYYREEENGRGNFPPRFSGLQFPNYSSELNVNALELDDSALYLCASSKIGVGNQETQYFGPGTRLLVL.

The chain employs TRBV2 and TRBJ2-7; 8 bases align to TRBD1. CDR3 length: 14 residues. The ends lost 10 bases at V and 3 bases at J; junction bases unmatched: 11. CDR1 SNHLY and CDR2 FYNNEI come from the germline V gene. The CDR3 bases are TGTGCCAACTCCAGGACAGGGATAAGCTACGAGCAGTACTTC. It specifies CANSRTGISYEQYF.

This clonotype was recorded many times. The DNA of the CDR3 is TGTGCCAGCAAGGTCTTTAAAAGCGATGAGCAGTTCTTC. It is translated as CASKVFKSDEQFF. This chain uses TRBV6-5 with TRBJ2-1; no clear D gene. V was clipped by 7 bases and J by 8 bases, with 15 bases between them. This CDR3 contains 13 residues. Germline CDR1 reads MNHEY; CDR2 reads SVGAGI.

The chain employs TRBV6-1 and TRBJ2-2, with 8 bases lining up with TRBD1. In germline, CDR1 is MNHNS, CDR2 SASEGT. The CDR3 extends over 15 amino acids. The V and J ends lost 6 bases and 7 bases, in that order; junction bases with no gene match: 10. DNA for the CDR3: TGTGCCAGCAGCACGGGACAGGCTAGCATCGGGGAGCTGTTTTTT. It codes for CASSTGQASIGELFF.

In its sample, this clonotype was seen many times. V is TRBV7-2 and J is TRBJ1-1; no clear D gene. Trimming removed 5 bases at V and 6 bases at J, with 13 bases between. Germline CDR1 SGHTA, CDR2 FQGNSA. CDR3 length: 13 residues. The CDR3 DNA reads as TGTGCCAGCAGCCCTCTCGCCGGGGCTGAAGCTTTCTTT. Its translation is CASSPLAGAEAFF.

This clonotype was recorded a few times. This sequence joins TRBV25-1 and TRBJ1-2, with 8 bases aligning to TRBD1. The V and J ends lost 4 bases and 0 bases, in that order; junction bases with no gene match: 10. The length of the CDR3 is 17 residues. CDR1 MGHDK and CDR2 SYGVNS come from the germline V gene. CDR3 in DNA: TGTGCCAGCAGTGCCACAGGGGGTTGGGGGGCTAACTATGGCTACACCTTC. Translating it yields CASSATGGWGANYGYTF.

The rearrangement links TRBV28 to TRBJ2-1; possibly TRBD2 for D (5 bases). Trimming removed 3 bases at V and 3 bases at J, with 15 bases between. Germline V gives CDR1 MDHEN, CDR2 SYDVKM. The CDR3 is made up of 16 amino acids. CDR3 sequence (DNA): TGTGCCAGCAGTTTGAACAGACTATCCCGCTACAATGAGCAGTTCTTC. Translation: CASSLNRLSRYNEQFF.

The V gene is TRBV12-3 or TRBV12-4, the J gene TRBJ2-3, with 7 bases matching TRBD2. The CDR3 length is 16 residues. Trimming cost V 1 base and J 4 bases; bases outside gene matches: 8. The CDR3 DNA sequence: TGTGCCAGCAGTTTAGGAAGAGCGGGATTGGCAGATACGCAGTATTTT. This gives the protein CASSLGRAGLADTQYF.

This clonotype was detected a few times. V is TRBV6-5 and J is TRBJ2-7; D perhaps matches TRBD2 (7 bases). This CDR3 is 12 amino acids long. Trimming pared 5 bases from V and 5 bases from J, leaving 10 bases between. CDR1 is MNHEY and CDR2 is SVGAGI in the germline V gene. The CDR3 protein is CASSRGGHEQYF. The CDR3 DNA is TGTGCCAGCAGTCGCGGGGGCCACGAGCAGTACTTC.

This clonotype was counted a few times. The chain joins TRBV6-2 or TRBV6-3 to TRBJ2-3; TRBD1 or TRBD2 may be the D gene (5 bases each). From germline, CDR1 is MNHEY and CDR2 SVGEGT. The length of the CDR3 is 16 residues. Trimming cost V 0 bases and J 0 bases, with 10 bases left between them. CDR3 sequence: CASSYSGTGSTDTQYF. CDR3 DNA sequence: TGTGCCAGCAGTTACTCGGGGACGGGAAGCACAGATACGCAGTATTTT.

The V gene is TRBV5-1, the J gene TRBJ2-1, with D possibly being TRBD1 (5 bases). The CDR3 is 14 amino acids. Trimming stripped 1 base from V and 15 bases from J, with 20 bases between. Germline values: CDR1 SGHRS, CDR2 YFSETQ. The CDR3 bases are TGCGCCAGCAGCTTGACCCCGGACACTAAAGAATGGTTCTTC. It codes for CASSLTPDTKEWFF.

Notes on this clonotype: At one end, the junction sequence differs from germline, possibly due to a read error. V usage is TRBV4-3 and J usage is TRBJ1-5; D might be TRBD1 (5 bases). Germline CDR1 is LGHNA and CDR2 is YSLEER. The length of the CDR3 is 16 residues. The CDR3 sequence is CASSQDLGVVGQPHHF. The CDR3 DNA is TGCGCCAGCAGCCAAGATCTGGGGGTTGTAGGGCAGCCCCATCATTTT.

This clonotype has more than one count but fewer than ten. The CDR3 DNA is TGCGCCAGGGGGGAGCTACCTTACAATGAGCAGTTCTTC. This gives the protein CARGELPYNEQFF. The rearrangement joins TRBV10-1 to TRBJ2-1; the D gene could be TRBD1 or TRBD2 (5 bases each). This CDR3 is 13 amino acids long. Germline assignment: CDR1 WNHNN and CDR2 SYGVQD (reference sequence). Trimming took 9 bases from V and 4 from J, leaving 13 bases between them.

The chain is built from TRBV12-3 or TRBV12-4 and TRBJ1-2; 9 bases are shared with TRBD1. V lost 1 base to trimming and J lost 5 bases; unmatched junction nucleotides: 8. There are 16 residues in the CDR3. CDR3 sequence reads: CASSLETRTGVYGYTF. In DNA, the CDR3 is TGTGCCAGCAGTTTAGAAACCAGGACAGGGGTTTATGGCTACACCTTC.

This clonotype was seen repeatedly, ten times or more. The chain couples TRBV25-1 to TRBJ2-7; D possibly corresponds to TRBD2 (5 bases). This CDR3 has 14 residues. Trimming took off 4 bases at V and 3 bases at J, with 13 bases between the two ends. Germline V gene lookup returns CDR1 MGHDK and CDR2 SYGVNS. CDR3 region: CASSVGLGSYEQYF. The CDR3 region has the DNA TGTGCCAGCAGTGTTGGACTGGGGAGCTACGAGCAGTACTTC.

This clonotype occurred many times. The genes are TRBV5-1 and TRBJ2-2; D unresolved. Germline loops: CDR1 SGHRS, CDR2 YFSETQ. The V end lost 3 bases, the J end lost 0 bases, and 0 bases lay between the germline ends. The CDR3 runs 12 residues. The CDR3 region has the DNA TGCGCCAGCAGCTCGAACACCGGGGAGCTGTTTTTT. Amino acids: CASSSNTGELFF.

This clonotype was detected a few times. The rearrangement uses TRBV27 and TRBJ2-3; no clear D. Germline V CDR1 and CDR2: MNHEY, SMNVEV (reference sequence). The CDR3 covers 14 residues. V lost 3 bases to trimming and J lost 7 bases, with 14 bases between them. Here the CDR3 reads CASSFDSRSYTQYF. DNA for the CDR3: TGTGCCAGCAGTTTCGATTCGCGGAGCTATACGCAGTATTTT.

This clonotype was detected a few times. The rearrangement joins TRBV20-1 to TRBJ2-3, with D possibly being TRBD2 (6 bases). The V end lost 5 bases, the J end lost 4 bases, and 19 bases lay between the germline ends. The CDR3 covers 15 residues. CDR1 and CDR2 from the germline V gene are DFQATT and SNEGSKA (reference sequence). In nucleotides, the CDR3 is TGCAGTGCTGAATCTGTGACTAGGGGACCAGATACGCAGTATTTT. This codes for CSAESVTRGPDTQYF.

This clonotype was picked up many times. This chain connects TRBV9 to TRBJ2-5, with TRBD2 matching over 8 bases. Germline V CDR1 and CDR2: SGDLS, YYNGEE. The V and J ends lost 4 bases and 4 bases, in that order; junction bases with no gene match: 9. CDR3 length equals 15 residues. CDR3 sequence: CASSSAGTSRETQYF. CDR3 DNA sequence: TGTGCCAGCAGCTCCGCCGGGACTAGTAGAGAGACCCAGTACTTC.

The chain is built from TRBV12-3 or TRBV12-4 and TRBJ1-1, with 7 bases that match TRBD1. V lost 4 bases, J lost 4 bases, and 9 bases stayed unmatched. The CDR3 is 15 amino acids. CDR3 in amino acids: CASSSFWDSGTEAFF. The DNA for the CDR3 is TGTGCCAGCAGTTCATTTTGGGACAGTGGCACTGAAGCTTTCTTT.

This clonotype occurred a few times. This chain joins TRBV5-1 and TRBJ2-7; D is perhaps TRBD1 (6 bases). This CDR3 region has 15 residues. V was shortened by 5 bases and J by 2 bases, with 17 bases between the two germline ends. CDR1 is SGHRS and CDR2 is YFSETQ in the germline V gene. The CDR3 DNA reads as TGCGCCAGCAGTTCATCTCCGGGACAACCCTACGAGCAGTACTTC. Its protein product is CASSSSPGQPYEQYF.

Only a few counts were recorded for this clonotype. Sequence at one end of the junction differs from germline and may be a read error. CDR3 sequence reads: CASSFVADFRF. CDR3 DNA sequence: TGTGCCAGCAGTTTCGTAGCGGACTTCCGCTTC. This chain joins TRBV12-3 or TRBV12-4 and TRBJ2-5; a possible D gene is TRBD2 (6 bases). CDR3 size: 11 residues.

There are a few counts of this clonotype. This chain joins TRBV6-5 and TRBJ1-1; a possible D gene is TRBD1 (5 bases). The V gene lost 5 bases and the J gene lost 5 bases, with 9 bases spanning the gap. The CDR3 extends over 12 amino acids. Looked up from germline, CDR1 is MNHEY and CDR2 is SVGAGI. The CDR3 sequence: CASSRYRTEAFF. Written as DNA, the CDR3 is TGTGCCAGCAGTAGATACAGGACTGAAGCTTTCTTT.